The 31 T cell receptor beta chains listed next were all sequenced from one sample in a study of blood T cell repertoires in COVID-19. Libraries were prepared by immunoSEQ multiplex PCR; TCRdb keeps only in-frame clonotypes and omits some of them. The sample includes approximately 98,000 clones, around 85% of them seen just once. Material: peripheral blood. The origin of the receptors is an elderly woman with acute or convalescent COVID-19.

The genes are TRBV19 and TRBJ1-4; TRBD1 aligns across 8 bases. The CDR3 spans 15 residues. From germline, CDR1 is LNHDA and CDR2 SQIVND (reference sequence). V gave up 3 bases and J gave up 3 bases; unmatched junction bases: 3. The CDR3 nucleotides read TGTGCCAGTAGTATGGCGACAGGGGCTAATGAAAAACTGTTTTTT. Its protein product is CASSMATGANEKLFF. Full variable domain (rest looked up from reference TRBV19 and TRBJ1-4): DGGITQSPKYLFRKEGQNVTLSCEQNLNHDAMYWYRQDPGQGLRLIYYSQIVNDFQKGDIAEGYSVSREKKESFPLTVTSAQKNPTAFYLCASSMATGANEKLFFGSGTQLSVL.

CDR3: CASSAGTRSSPLHF. Written as DNA, the CDR3 is TGTGCCAGCAGCGCCGGGACACGGTCTTCACCCCTCCACTTT. The chain combines TRBV9 with TRBJ1-6; a weak D match, TRBD1 (6 bases). Looked up from germline, CDR1 is SGDLS and CDR2 is YYNGEE. This CDR3 spans 14 amino acids. Trimming shortened V by 3 bases and J by 9 bases, and 13 bases separated the two germline ends.

The CDR3 nucleotides read TGCGCCAGCAGCTTTTCGTCATTAGACACTGAAGCTTTCTTT. Translation: CASSFSSLDTEAFF. V usage is TRBV5-1 and J usage is TRBJ1-1; D uncertain. Trimming stripped 2 bases from V and 3 bases from J, with 11 bases between. The CDR3 covers 14 residues. Germline V gives CDR1 SGHRS, CDR2 YFSETQ.

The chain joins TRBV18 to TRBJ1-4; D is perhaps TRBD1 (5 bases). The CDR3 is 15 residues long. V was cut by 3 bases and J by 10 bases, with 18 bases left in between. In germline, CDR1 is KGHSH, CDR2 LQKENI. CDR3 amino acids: CASSPEKGLGGKLFF. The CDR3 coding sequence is TGTGCCAGCTCACCTGAGAAGGGGCTCGGTGGAAAACTGTTTTTT.

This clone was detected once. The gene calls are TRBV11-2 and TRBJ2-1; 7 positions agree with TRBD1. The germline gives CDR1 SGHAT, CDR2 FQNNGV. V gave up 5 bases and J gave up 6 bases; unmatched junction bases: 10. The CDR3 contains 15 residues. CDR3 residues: CASSIAGQVLNEQFF. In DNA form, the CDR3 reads TGTGCCAGCAGCATAGCCGGACAGGTACTCAATGAGCAGTTCTTC.

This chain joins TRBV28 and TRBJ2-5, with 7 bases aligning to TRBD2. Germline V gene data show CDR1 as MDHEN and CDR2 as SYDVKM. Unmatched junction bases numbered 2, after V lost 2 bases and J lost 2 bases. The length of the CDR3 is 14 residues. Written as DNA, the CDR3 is TGTGCCAGCAGTTTACCCGGGGGGCAAGAGACCCAGTACTTC. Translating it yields CASSLPGGQETQYF.

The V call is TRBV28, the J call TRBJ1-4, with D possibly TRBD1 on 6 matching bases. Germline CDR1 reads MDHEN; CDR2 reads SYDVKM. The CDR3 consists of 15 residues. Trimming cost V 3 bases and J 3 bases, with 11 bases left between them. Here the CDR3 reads CASSFRGAPNEKLFF. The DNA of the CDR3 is TGTGCCAGCAGTTTTCGGGGGGCACCTAATGAAAAACTGTTTTTT. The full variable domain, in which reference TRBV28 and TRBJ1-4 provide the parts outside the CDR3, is DVKVTQSSRYLVKRTGEKVFLECVQDMDHENMFWYRQDPGLGLRLIYFSYDVKMKEKGDIPEGYSVSREKKERFSLILESASTNQTSMYLCASSFRGAPNEKLFFGSGTQLSVL.

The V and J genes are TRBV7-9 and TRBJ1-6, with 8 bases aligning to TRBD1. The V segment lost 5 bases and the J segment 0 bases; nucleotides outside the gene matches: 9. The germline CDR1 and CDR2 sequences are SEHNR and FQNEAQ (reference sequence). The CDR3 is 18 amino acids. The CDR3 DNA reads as TGTGCCAGCAGCCCCTTAAGGGACAGGAGCTCCTATAATTCACCCCTCCACTTT. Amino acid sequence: CASSPLRDRSSYNSPLHF.

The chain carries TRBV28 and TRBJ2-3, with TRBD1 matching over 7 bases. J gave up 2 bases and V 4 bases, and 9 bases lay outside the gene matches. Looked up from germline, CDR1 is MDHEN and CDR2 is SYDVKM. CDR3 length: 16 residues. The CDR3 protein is CASSSLGQVNTDTQYF. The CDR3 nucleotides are TGTGCCAGCAGTTCCCTAGGACAGGTAAACACAGATACGCAGTATTTT.

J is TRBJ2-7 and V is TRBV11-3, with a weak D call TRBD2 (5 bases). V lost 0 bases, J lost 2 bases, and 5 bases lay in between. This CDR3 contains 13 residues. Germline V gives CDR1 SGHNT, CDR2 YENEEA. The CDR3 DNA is TGTGCCAGCAGCTTAGACGGGACCTACGAGCAGTACGTC. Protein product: CASSLDGTYEQYV.

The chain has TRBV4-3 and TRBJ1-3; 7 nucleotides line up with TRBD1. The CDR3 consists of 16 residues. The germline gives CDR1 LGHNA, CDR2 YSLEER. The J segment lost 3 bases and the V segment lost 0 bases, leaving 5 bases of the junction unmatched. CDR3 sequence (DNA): TGCGCCAGCAGCCAAGAGAGGGGGCGCGGTGGAAACACCATATATTTT. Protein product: CASSQERGRGGNTIYF.

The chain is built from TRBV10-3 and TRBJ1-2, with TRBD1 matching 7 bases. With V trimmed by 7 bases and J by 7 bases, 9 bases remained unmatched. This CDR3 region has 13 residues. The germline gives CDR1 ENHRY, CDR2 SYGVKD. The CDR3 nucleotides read TGTGCCATCACCCGGGACAGCCGGGTTGGCTACACCTTC. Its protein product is CAITRDSRVGYTF.

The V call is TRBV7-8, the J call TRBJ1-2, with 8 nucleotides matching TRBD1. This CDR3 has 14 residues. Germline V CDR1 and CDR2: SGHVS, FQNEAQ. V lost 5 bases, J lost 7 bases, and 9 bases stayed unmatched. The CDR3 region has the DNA TGTGCCAGCAGCCCTAGGACAGGGTCGAGTGGCTACACCTTC. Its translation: CASSPRTGSSGYTF.

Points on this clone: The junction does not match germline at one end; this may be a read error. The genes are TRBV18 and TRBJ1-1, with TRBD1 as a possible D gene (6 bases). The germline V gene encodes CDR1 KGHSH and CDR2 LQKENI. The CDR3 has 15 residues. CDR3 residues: CASSIIEGHRVLGDF. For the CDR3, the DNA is TGTGCCAGCTCAATTATCGAGGGACACCGAGTACTGGGGGACTTT.

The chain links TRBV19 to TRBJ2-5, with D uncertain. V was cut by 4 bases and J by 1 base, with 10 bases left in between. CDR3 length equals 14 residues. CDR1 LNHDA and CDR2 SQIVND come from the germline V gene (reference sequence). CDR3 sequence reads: CASSTMGLQETQYF. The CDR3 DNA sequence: TGTGCCAGTAGTACCATGGGCCTCCAAGAGACCCAGTACTTC.

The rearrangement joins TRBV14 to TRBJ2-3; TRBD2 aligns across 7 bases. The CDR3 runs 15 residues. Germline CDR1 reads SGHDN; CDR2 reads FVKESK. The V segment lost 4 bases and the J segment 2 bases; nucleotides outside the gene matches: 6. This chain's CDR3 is CASSLRGDYTDTQYF. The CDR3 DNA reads TGTGCCAGCAGCCTCCGGGGGGACTACACAGATACGCAGTATTTT.

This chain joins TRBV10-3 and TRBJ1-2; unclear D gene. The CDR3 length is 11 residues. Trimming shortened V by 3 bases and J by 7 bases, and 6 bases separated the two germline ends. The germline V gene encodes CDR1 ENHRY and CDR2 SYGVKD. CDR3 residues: CAISEEGGYTF. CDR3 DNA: TGTGCCATCAGTGAAGAGGGTGGCTACACCTTC.

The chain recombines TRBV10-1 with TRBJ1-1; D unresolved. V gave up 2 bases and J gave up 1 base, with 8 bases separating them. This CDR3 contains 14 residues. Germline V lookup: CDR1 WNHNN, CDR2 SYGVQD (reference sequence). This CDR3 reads CASSEQRQNTEAFF. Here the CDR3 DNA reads TGCGCCAGCAGTGAGCAGCGGCAGAACACTGAAGCTTTCTTT.

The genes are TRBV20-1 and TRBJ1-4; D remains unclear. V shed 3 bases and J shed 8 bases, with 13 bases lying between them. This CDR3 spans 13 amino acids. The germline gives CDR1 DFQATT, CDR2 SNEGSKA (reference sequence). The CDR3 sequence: CSASTGENEKLFF. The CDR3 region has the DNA TGCAGTGCTAGTACCGGGGAGAACGAAAAACTGTTTTTT.

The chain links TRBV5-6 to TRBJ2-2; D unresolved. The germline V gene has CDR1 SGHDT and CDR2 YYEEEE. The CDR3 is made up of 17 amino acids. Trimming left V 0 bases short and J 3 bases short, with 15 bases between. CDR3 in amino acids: CASSLELATYHTGELFF. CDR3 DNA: TGTGCCAGCAGCTTGGAGCTTGCAACGTACCACACCGGGGAGCTGTTTTTT.

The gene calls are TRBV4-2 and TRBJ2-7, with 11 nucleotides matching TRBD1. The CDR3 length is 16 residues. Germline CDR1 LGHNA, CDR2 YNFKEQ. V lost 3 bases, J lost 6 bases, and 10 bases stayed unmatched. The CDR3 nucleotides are TGTGCCAGCAGCCAGGGGGGACAGGGGGGGCCTATCGAGCAGTACTTC. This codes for CASSQGGQGGPIEQYF.

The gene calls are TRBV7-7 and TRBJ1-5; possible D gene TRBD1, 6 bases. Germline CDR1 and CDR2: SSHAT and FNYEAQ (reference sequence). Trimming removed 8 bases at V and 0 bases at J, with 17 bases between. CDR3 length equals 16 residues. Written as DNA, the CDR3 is TGTGCCAGCCTCTGGACAGCCGAATATAGCAATCAGCCCCAGCATTTT. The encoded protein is CASLWTAEYSNQPQHF.

CDR3 protein: CASTTERNTEAFF. CDR3 DNA: TGTGCCAGCACCACCGAGAGAAACACTGAAGCTTTCTTT. V usage is TRBV7-9 and J usage is TRBJ1-1, with D unresolved. V was trimmed by 7 bases and J by 2 bases, leaving 11 bases between them. Germline V lookup: CDR1 SEHNR, CDR2 FQNEAQ (reference sequence). This CDR3 has 13 amino acids. The entire variable domain, with the rest obtained from reference TRBV7-9 and TRBJ1-1, is as follows: DTGVSQNPRHKITKRGQNVTFRCDPISEHNRLYWYRQTLGQGPEFLTYFQNEAQLEKSRLLSDRFSAERPKGSFSTLEIQRTEQGDSAMYLCASTTERNTEAFFGQGTRLTVV.

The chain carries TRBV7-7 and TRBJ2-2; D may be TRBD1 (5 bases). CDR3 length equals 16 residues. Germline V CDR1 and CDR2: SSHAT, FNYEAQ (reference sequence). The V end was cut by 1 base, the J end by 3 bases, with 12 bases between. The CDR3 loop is CASSLDSGQDTGELFF. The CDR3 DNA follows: TGTGCCAGCAGCTTAGATTCCGGACAAGACACCGGGGAGCTGTTTTTT.

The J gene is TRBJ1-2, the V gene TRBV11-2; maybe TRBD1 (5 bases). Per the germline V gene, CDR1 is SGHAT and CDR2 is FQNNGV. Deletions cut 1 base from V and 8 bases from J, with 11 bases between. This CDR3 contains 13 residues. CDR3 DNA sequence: TGTGCCAGCAGCTTAGTACGACAGAGGGGCTACACCTTC. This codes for CASSLVRQRGYTF. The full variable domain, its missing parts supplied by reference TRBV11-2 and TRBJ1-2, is EAGVAQSPRYKIIEKRQSVAFWCNPISGHATLYWYQQILGQGPKLLIQFQNNGVVDDSQLPKDRFSAERLKGVDSTLKIQPAKLEDSAVYLCASSLVRQRGYTFGSGTRLTVV.

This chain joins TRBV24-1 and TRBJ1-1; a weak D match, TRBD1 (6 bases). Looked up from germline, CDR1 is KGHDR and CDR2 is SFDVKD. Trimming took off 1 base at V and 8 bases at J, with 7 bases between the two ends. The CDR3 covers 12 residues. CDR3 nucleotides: TGTGCCACCAGTGATTTCGGGACAGAAGCTTTCTTT. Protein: CATSDFGTEAFF.

CDR3 in amino acids: CAWRGTGVEQFF. CDR3 sequence (DNA): TGTGCCTGGCGTGGGACAGGGGTGGAGCAGTTCTTC. The J gene is TRBJ2-1, the V gene TRBV30; 10 nucleotides agree with TRBD1. Germline trimming cut 5 bases from V and 10 bases from J; bases unmatched to any gene: 5. CDR3 length: 12 amino acids. The germline gives CDR1 GTSNPN, CDR2 SVGIG (reference sequence). The full variable domain, with the rest looked up from reference TRBV30 and TRBJ2-1, is SQTIHQWPATLVQPVGSPLSLECTVEGTSNPNLYWYRQAAGRGLQLLFYSVGIGQISSEVPQNLSASRPQDRQFILSSKKLLLSDSGFYLCAWRGTGVEQFFGPGTRLTVL.

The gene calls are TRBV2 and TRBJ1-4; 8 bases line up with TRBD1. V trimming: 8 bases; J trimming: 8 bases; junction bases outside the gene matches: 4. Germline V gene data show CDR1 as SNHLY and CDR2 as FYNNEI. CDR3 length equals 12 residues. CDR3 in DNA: TGTGCCAGCCGCCGGGACAGGGAAAAACTGTTTTTT. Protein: CASRRDREKLFF. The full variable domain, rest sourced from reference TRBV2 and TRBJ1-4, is EPEVTQTPSHQVTQMGQEVILRCVPISNHLYFYWYRQILGQKVEFLVSFYNNEISEKSEIFDDQFSVERPDGSNFTLKIRSTKLEDSAMYFCASRRDREKLFFGSGTQLSVL.

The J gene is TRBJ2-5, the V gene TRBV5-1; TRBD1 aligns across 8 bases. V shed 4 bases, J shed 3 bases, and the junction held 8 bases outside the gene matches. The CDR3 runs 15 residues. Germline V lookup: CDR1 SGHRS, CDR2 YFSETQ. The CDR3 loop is CASSIGLQGEETQYF. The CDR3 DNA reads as TGCGCCAGCAGCATCGGATTACAGGGGGAAGAGACCCAGTACTTC.

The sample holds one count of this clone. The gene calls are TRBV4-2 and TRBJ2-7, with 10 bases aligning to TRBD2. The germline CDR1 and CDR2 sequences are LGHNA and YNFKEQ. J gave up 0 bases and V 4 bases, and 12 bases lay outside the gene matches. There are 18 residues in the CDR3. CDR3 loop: CASSRYVSLAGASYEQYF. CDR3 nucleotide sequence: TGTGCCAGCAGCCGCTATGTATCGCTAGCGGGGGCCTCCTACGAGCAGTACTTC.

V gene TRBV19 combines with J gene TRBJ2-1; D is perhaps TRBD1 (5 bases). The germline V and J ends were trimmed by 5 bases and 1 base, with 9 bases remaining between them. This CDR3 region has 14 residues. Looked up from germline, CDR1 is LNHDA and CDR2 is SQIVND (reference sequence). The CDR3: CASSLRVSYNEQFF. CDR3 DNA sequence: TGTGCCAGTAGTCTCAGGGTATCCTACAATGAGCAGTTCTTC.